A single sample gave rise to the 3 T cell receptor beta chains below, sequenced in a study of stem cell transplantation in POMP-related autoinflammatory disease. Here immunoSEQ multiplex PCR was the method, and the copy in TCRdb shows in-frame clones only, minus some. The sample yields tens of thousands of clones, roughly 91% seen once. The sequenced sample was CD4+ T cells from PBMCs, obtained after stem cell transplantation. These receptors originate from a human patient with POMP-related autoinflammation and immune dysregulation (PRAID). These T cells may partly come from the graft donor.

The chain joins TRBV5-8 to TRBJ1-4; D remains unclear. CDR1 and CDR2 (germline): SGHTS, YDEGEE. This CDR3 comprises 14 residues. The V end lost 4 bases, the J end lost 8 bases, and 15 bases lay between the germline ends. The CDR3 region is CASSRGAAWEKLFF. The DNA for the CDR3 is TGTGCCAGCAGCCGGGGAGCTGCATGGGAAAAACTGTTTTTT.

This chain uses TRBV29-1 with TRBJ2-5; D gene unclear. Germline values: CDR1 SQVTM, CDR2 ANQGSEA. This CDR3 spans 10 amino acids. V was pared by 7 bases and J by 5 bases, with 8 bases between. CDR3 sequence (DNA): TGCAGCGCGGCATTGGAGACCCAGTACTTC. Protein product: CSAALETQYF.

This clone is a singleton in its sample. The J gene is TRBJ2-1, the V gene TRBV7-9; the match to TRBD2 covers 15 bases. V was clipped by 1 base and J by 8 bases; unmatched bases: 3. Germline loops: CDR1 SEHNR, CDR2 FQNEAQ (reference sequence). The CDR3 has 16 amino acids. The CDR3 DNA is TGTGCCAGCAGCTTAGGCGGACTAGCGGGGGGGTATGAGCAGTTCTTC. Translating it yields CASSLGGLAGGYEQFF.